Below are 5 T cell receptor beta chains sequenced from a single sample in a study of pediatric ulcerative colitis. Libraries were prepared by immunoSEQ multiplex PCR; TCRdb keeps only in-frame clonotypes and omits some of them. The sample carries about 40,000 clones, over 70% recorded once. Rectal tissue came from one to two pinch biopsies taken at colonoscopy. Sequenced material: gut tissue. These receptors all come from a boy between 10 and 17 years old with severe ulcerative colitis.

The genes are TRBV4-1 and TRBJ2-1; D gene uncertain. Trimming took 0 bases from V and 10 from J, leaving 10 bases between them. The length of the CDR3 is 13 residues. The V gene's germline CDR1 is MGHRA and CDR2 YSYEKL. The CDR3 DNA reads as TGCGCCAGCAGCCAAGAGTATGTCAGGGAGCAGTTCTTC. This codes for CASSQEYVREQFF.

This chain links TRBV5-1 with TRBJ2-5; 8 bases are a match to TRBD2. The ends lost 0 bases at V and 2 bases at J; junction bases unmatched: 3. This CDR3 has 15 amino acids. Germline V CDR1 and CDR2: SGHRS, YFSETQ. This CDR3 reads CASSLERGLQETQYF. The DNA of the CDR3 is TGCGCCAGCAGCTTGGAGCGGGGGTTGCAAGAGACCCAGTACTTC.

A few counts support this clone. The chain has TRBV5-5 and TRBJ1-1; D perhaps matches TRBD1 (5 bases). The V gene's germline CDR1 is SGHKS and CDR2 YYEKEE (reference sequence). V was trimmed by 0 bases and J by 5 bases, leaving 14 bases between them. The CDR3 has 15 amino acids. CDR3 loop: CASSLAGNGGTEAFF. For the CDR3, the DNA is TGTGCCAGCAGCTTGGCAGGAAACGGGGGTACTGAAGCTTTCTTT.

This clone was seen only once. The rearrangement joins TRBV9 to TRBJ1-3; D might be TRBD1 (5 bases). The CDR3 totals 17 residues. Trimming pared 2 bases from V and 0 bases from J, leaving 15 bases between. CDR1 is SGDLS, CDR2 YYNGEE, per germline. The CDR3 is CASSVLDTSSSGNTIYF. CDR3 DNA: TGTGCCAGCAGCGTCCTGGACACTTCCTCCTCTGGAAACACCATATATTTT.

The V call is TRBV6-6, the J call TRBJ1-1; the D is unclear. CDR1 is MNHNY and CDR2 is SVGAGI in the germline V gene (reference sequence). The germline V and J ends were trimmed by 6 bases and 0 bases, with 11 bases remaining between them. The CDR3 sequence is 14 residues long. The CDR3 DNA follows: TGTGCCAGCAGAGTAGACCCGATGAACACTGAAGCTTTCTTT. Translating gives CASRVDPMNTEAFF.